The following is a T cell receptor (beta chain) sequence with its context. No conserved phenylalanine or tryptophan ends this CDR3, so it is likely a read error. This library used roughly 0.4 ug RNA and molecular barcoded adaptors spanning alpha/delta and beta/gamma chains. TCRdb independently ran MiXCR on the reads; one entry per CDR3 protein. The sample carries 100,000 to 150,000 distinct CDR3 sequences, roughly 13% recorded once. This record comes from a study of read filtering for tumor transcriptome and immune sequencing. From germline, CDR1 is ENHRY and CDR2 SYGVKD. Trimming took off 2 bases at V and 3 bases at J, with 7 bases between the two ends. CDR3 length equals 13 residues.

The specimen sequenced was a population of CD138-negative cells sorted from bone marrow. The gene calls are TRBV10-3 and TRBJ2-5; D gene ambiguous. The source of this sequence is a donor older than 35 with multiple myeloma. The CDR3 DNA sequence: TGTGCCATCAGTGAGGGCCAGGAAGAGACCCAGTACCTC. This codes for CAISEGQEETQYL.